This T cell receptor beta chain is drawn from a study of T-cell reconstitution after alpha-beta-depleted transplantation in children (dated by TCRdb to 2016 to 2017). For context, the study as a whole: The study quantitatively tracked T-cell immune reconstitution after TCRalphabeta/CD19-depleted allogeneic hematopoietic cell transplantation in children using TCR repertoire profiling. Study-wide findings and limitations: Hyperexpanded clone frequencies declined over subsequent months; after one year, T-cell counts and TCRbeta diversity were mostly attributed to newly produced T cells. The apparently early alphabetaT-cell count recovery about two months after transplant was reportedly dependent on only several hundred rapidly expanded clones derived from non-depleted graft cells. In some patients, the high TCRbeta diversity seen at day 60 was put down to recipient T cells and intrathymic progenitors that had survived conditioning.

To note about this clonotype: What this receptor recognizes is not known. Per-base qualities were not stored, and no clone one base away is much larger.

Here V drops 7 bases and J drops 1 base, and the junction holds 10 bases not matched to any gene. The CDR1 and CDR2 encoded by the germline V gene are MNHNS and SASEGT. Reading from cysteine to phenylalanine, the CDR3 counts 15 amino acids. Only the CDR3 part of the read is kept: 45 bases, read in frame from the first base. Libraries were built with PCR. Data came from an Illumina HiSeq 2500. To normalize quantification of the TCRbeta repertoire, the TCR libraries were built with molecular barcoding that relied on unique molecular identifiers. Starting from the raw public reads, TCRdb applied fastp trimming at Q25, assembled clones with MiXCR and retained in-frame beta chains. When rows share a CDR3 protein, they turn into one entry using the most common DNA and genes. For this sample there are 530,000 or so distinct CDR3 sequences; 25% to 30% appear just once. The ten largest clones add up to less than 40% of the sample.

Read against the paper, the sample's treatment or condition label means: allogeneic hematopoietic cell transplantation with graft depleted of TCRalphabeta T cells and CD19 B cells. Transplant recipients were children who received TCRalphabeta/CD19-depleted allogeneic hematopoietic cell grafts. The sample consisted of PBMCs, taken before TCRalphabeta/CD19-depleted stem cell transplant. The source of this sequence is a boy in the first two years of life with Wiskott-Aldrich syndrome, due to receive a stem cell transplant. Rearrangement joined TRBV6-1 to TRBJ2-7, with 7 bases aligning to TRBD2. The nucleotides are TGTGCCAGCACCCGCCACCGGGGAGGGTCCTACGAGCAGTACTTC. This is translated as CASTRHRGGSYEQYF.